This T cell receptor beta chain was observed in a study of control samples from healthy donors and cancer patients. The CDR3 is 15 residues long. Method: immunoSEQ multiplex PCR; TCRdb's copy keeps in-frame clones and lacks some. Here the sample spans 98,000 or so clones, over 60% being singletons. This clonotype was sampled from a woman between 25 and 40 years old in good health. Source material: blood. J is TRBJ2-7 and V is TRBV21-1; the table's D call, TRBD1, was not checked against the DNA. TRBV21-1 is a pseudogene. CDR3 nucleotides: TGTGCCAGCAGCTCCCGCTTAGACAGAAACTACGAGCAGTACTTC. Amino acid sequence: CASSSRLDRNYEQYF.